This TCR beta chain comes out of a study of CD4+ T cells in melanoma. Trimming removed 10 bases at V and 8 bases at J, with 14 bases between. The CDR3 spans 11 residues. The germline CDR1 and CDR2 sequences are MNHEY and SMNVEV (reference sequence). The assay was immunoSEQ multiplex PCR, and TCRdb's table has in-frame clones only and misses some. The table records about 110,000 clones, approximately 92% of them present only once. V is TRBV27 and J is TRBJ2-5; D perhaps matches TRBD2 (6 bases). The sample consisted of peripheral blood. The sequence derives from a human donor with melanoma. CDR3 bases: TGTGCCATTCCGTTGCGGGACACCCAGTACTTC. It yields the protein CAIPLRDTQYF.